This T cell receptor beta chain is from a study of regulatory T cells in long-lasting Graves disease. Study results and limitations: TRBV28, TRBJ1-2 and TRBJ2-5 were favored in persistent disease. Newly diagnosed patients had higher TCR diversity than persistent Graves' patients did.

Germline loops: CDR1 SNHLY, CDR2 FYNNEI. The CDR3 has 12 amino acids. Deletions cut 10 bases from V and 6 bases from J, with 16 bases between. Sequencing libraries for TCR beta were prepared with iRepertoire HTBI primers and Arm-PCR of CDR3 regions. TCRdb itself ran the multiplex PCR reads through MiXCR, one entry per CDR3 protein. The repertoire holds 400,000 to 500,000 distinct CDR3 sequences, roughly 15% seen once, with about 15% in the top ten. Time point denoted: newly diagnosed GD, antithyroid drugs for less than 3 months. Preparation of the TCR library used RNA extracted from PBMCs. Comments on this clonotype: Its antigen is still unknown. This may stem from a read error, because a much larger clone lies one nucleotide away.

The sample also formed part of further work on T cells in Graves' hyperthyroidism and ophthalmopathy.

The V call is TRBV2, the J call TRBJ2-7; perhaps TRBD2 as D (5 bases). The sample here was peripheral blood mononuclear cells (PBMCs), taken at new diagnosis, from a patient treated with antithyroid drugs. This sequence was found in a woman aged 50 to 60 with Graves disease. The CDR3 DNA is TGTGCCAACATCTCCTCGGGGTCCGAGCAGTACTTC. It yields the protein CANISSGSEQYF. Combining the CDR3 with reference TRBV2 and TRBJ2-7 gives the whole variable domain EPEVTQTPSHQVTQMGQEVILRCVPISNHLYFYWYRQILGQKVEFLVSFYNNEISEKSEIFDDQFSVERPDGSNFTLKIRSTKLEDSAMYFCANISSGSEQYFGPGTRLTVT.